This T cell receptor (beta chain) was sequenced for a study of shared clonotypes between healthy human individuals. The data were produced by immunoSEQ multiplex PCR, yet TCRdb's version contains in-frame clones alone and is incomplete. Here the sample spans about 1,900,000 clones, about 95% being singletons. Germline assignment: CDR1 SGDLS and CDR2 YYNGEE. This CDR3 has 14 residues. The V end lost 4 bases, the J end lost 2 bases, and 13 bases lay between the germline ends. Naive-designated CD8 cells lacked CD45RO, were positively enriched for CCR7, and omitted terminally differentiated effector memory CD45RA+ cells.

Input material: naive CD8+ T cells sorted from blood. The receptor was isolated from a man aged 18 to 30 in good health. The genes are TRBV9 and TRBJ2-7; weak D call: TRBD1 (6 bases). The CDR3 sequence: CASSTGTQAYEQYF. In DNA form, the CDR3 reads TGTGCCAGCAGCACCGGGACACAGGCCTACGAGCAGTACTTC.